This TCR beta chain was profiled in a study of T-cell reconstitution after alpha-beta-depleted transplantation in children. General study findings and limits: One year after transplant, T-cell counts and diversity came mostly from newly produced T cells. Where alpha-beta T cells came from about two months after transplant was reportedly several hundred expanded graft clones. Elevated TCRbeta diversity at day 60 was traced, in some patients, to surviving recipient T cells and thymic progenitors.

Preparing the TCRbeta library involved the use of unique molecular identifiers. TCRdb recomputed calls from the PCR reads with MiXCR, one row per CDR3 protein. The sample has some 600,000 distinct CDR3 sequences, 10% to 15% seen once. This clonotype appeared many times. The antigen remains undetermined. CDR1 is SEHNR, CDR2 FQNEAQ, per germline (reference sequence). V shed 1 base and J shed 6 bases, with 4 bases lying between them. The CDR3 contains 12 residues. The material sequenced was PBMCs, mostly from graft donor cells, taken 360 days after TCRalphabeta/CD19-depleted stem cell transplant. This rearrangement joins TRBV7-9 to TRBJ2-4; no clear D. This clonotype originated in a male patient between 5 and 17 years old who had a stem cell transplant for acute myeloid leukemia, so the T cells may come from the graft donor. This chain's CDR3 is CASSLEGNIQYF. Written as DNA, the CDR3 is TGTGCCAGCAGCTTAGAAGGAAACATTCAGTACTTC.